Shown below are 29 T cell receptor beta chains from a single sample sequenced in a study of beta chain features in type 1 diabetes. The study, taken as a whole, reports: Shortening that was moderate but significant affected the TCRB CDR3s of Type 1 diabetes patients in all four CD4+ subsets.

Their cognate antigens are unknown. Sequenced material consisted of expressed TCRB transcripts (all of the isolated RNA was reverse transcribed). TCRdb keeps only in-frame clones here, not all; method: immunoSEQ multiplex PCR. The profile shows around 250,000 clones, approximately 13% of them singletons. Sequences were obtained from naive CD4+ T cells from blood. The receptors come from a man in his thirties or forties with type 1 diabetes.

The rearrangement joins TRBV5-1 to TRBJ2-1; 9 bases line up with TRBD2. Germline CDR1 is SGHRS and CDR2 is YFSETQ. Germline trimming cut 7 bases from V and 6 bases from J; bases unmatched to any gene: 5. The CDR3 runs 13 residues. For the CDR3, the DNA is TGCGCCAGCCTGGCTAGCGGGGCCAATGAGCAGTTCTTC. Its translation: CASLASGANEQFF.

The rearrangement uses TRBV27 and TRBJ1-2; the D gene is possibly TRBD1 (5 bases). From germline, CDR1 is MNHEY and CDR2 SMNVEV (reference sequence). There are 13 residues in the CDR3. V lost 2 bases, J lost 4 bases, and 8 bases lay in between. CDR3 amino acids: CASSLQGGYGYTF. DNA of the CDR3: TGTGCCAGCAGTTTACAGGGCGGCTATGGCTACACCTTC.

This clone was seen a few times. The V call is TRBV2, the J call TRBJ2-7, with 14 bases fitting TRBD2. This CDR3 contains 13 residues. Trimming removed 6 bases from V and 6 bases from J; junction bases left unmatched: 1. Germline V gene data show CDR1 as SNHLY and CDR2 as FYNNEI. The CDR3 is CASRGTSGSEQYF. CDR3 coding DNA: TGTGCCAGCAGGGGGACTAGCGGGAGCGAGCAGTACTTC.

This clone was observed a few times. The chain recombines TRBV2 with TRBJ2-2, with a possible D match to TRBD2 (7 bases). Germline V CDR1 and CDR2: SNHLY, FYNNEI. CDR3 length equals 14 residues. Trimming took off 6 bases at V and 4 bases at J, with 12 bases between the two ends. The CDR3 DNA reads as TGTGCCAGCAGGGGACTACAGGGCACCGGGGAGCTGTTTTTT. It translates to CASRGLQGTGELFF.

The table lists this clone with a few counts. CDR3 protein: CSVDSPGGMEAFF. CDR3 nucleotides: TGCAGCGTCGACAGTCCGGGCGGAATGGAAGCTTTCTTT. The V call is TRBV29-1, the J call TRBJ1-1; possible D gene TRBD1, 5 bases. In germline, CDR1 is SQVTM, CDR2 ANQGSEA. The CDR3 is 13 amino acids. V was shortened by 6 bases and J by 8 bases, with 19 bases between the two germline ends.

The V and J genes are TRBV9 and TRBJ1-1; D is undetermined. V lost 0 bases and J 5 bases, leaving 14 bases between the germline ends. Germline CDR1 is SGDLS and CDR2 is YYNGEE. The CDR3 is 15 residues long. The CDR3 nucleotides read TGTGCCAGCAGCGTAGGTGGACTGCCGAATACTGAAGCTTTCTTT. Encoded protein: CASSVGGLPNTEAFF.

The chain carries TRBV20-1 and TRBJ1-1; D is unresolved. V lost 5 bases, J lost 6 bases, and 10 bases lay in between. The CDR3 length is 11 residues. Per the germline V gene, CDR1 is DFQATT and CDR2 is SNEGSKA (reference sequence). CDR3 sequence (DNA): TGCAGTGCTTACCGGGTTGCTGAAGCTTTCTTT. Its protein is CSAYRVAEAFF.

The chain uses TRBV11-3 and TRBJ2-5, with 11 bases fitting TRBD2. Germline loops: CDR1 SGHNT, CDR2 YENEEA. V trimming: 5 bases; J trimming: 5 bases; junction bases outside the gene matches: 7. The CDR3 length is 15 residues. CDR3 in DNA: TGTGCCAGCAGCCGAAGACTAGCGGGAATCGAGACCCAGTACTTC. Translation: CASSRRLAGIETQYF.

CDR3 in amino acids: CASSLEQPPYEQYF. CDR3 DNA sequence: TGTGCCAGCAGCTTAGAACAGCCTCCCTACGAGCAGTACTTC. The genes are TRBV7-9 and TRBJ2-7; the D is unclear. The germline V and J ends were trimmed by 1 base and 2 bases, with 9 bases remaining between them. Germline loops: CDR1 SEHNR, CDR2 FQNEAQ (reference sequence). This CDR3 region has 14 residues.

This clone was counted only a few times. The rearrangement joins TRBV30 to TRBJ2-4, with TRBD1 identical over 9 bases. In germline, CDR1 is GTSNPN, CDR2 SVGIG (reference sequence). V was clipped by 5 bases and J by 1 base; unmatched bases: 9. The CDR3 spans 16 residues. The CDR3 here is CAWGQGLTGAKNIQYF. The DNA of the CDR3 is TGTGCCTGGGGACAGGGGCTCACCGGGGCCAAAAACATTCAGTACTTC.

This chain links TRBV6-1 with TRBJ2-1; tentative D call: TRBD2 (6 bases). The germline V and J ends were trimmed by 2 bases and 9 bases, with 20 bases remaining between them. Germline values: CDR1 MNHNS, CDR2 SASEGT. The CDR3 contains 16 residues. The CDR3 is CASSERLAGGLGEQFF. The CDR3 DNA reads TGTGCCAGCAGTGAAAGGCTAGCCGGAGGGCTTGGTGAGCAGTTCTTC.

The sample holds a few counts of this clone. For the CDR3, the DNA is TGTGCCAGCTCACCATCGGAGCGTTACGAGCAGTACTTC. Its protein is CASSPSERYEQYF. The V and J genes are TRBV18 and TRBJ2-7; no clear D. V dropped 2 bases and J dropped 4 bases, with 9 bases sitting between them. The germline gives CDR1 KGHSH, CDR2 LQKENI. CDR3 length: 13 amino acids.

This clone was counted between two and nine times. This chain connects TRBV2 to TRBJ1-2; D not certain. Trimming left V 6 bases short and J 2 bases short, with 16 bases between. The CDR3 contains 15 residues. Germline V gene data show CDR1 as SNHLY and CDR2 as FYNNEI. The CDR3: CASRSNRPRNYGYTF. CDR3 sequence (DNA): TGTGCCAGCAGATCGAACCGCCCGAGGAACTATGGCTACACCTTC.

About this clone itself: One end of the junction is discordant with germline, which a read error may explain. J is TRBJ1-4 and V is TRBV7-9, with D possibly TRBD1 on 5 matching bases. Per the germline V gene, CDR1 is SEHNR and CDR2 is FQNEAQ (reference sequence). This CDR3 region has 13 residues. As DNA, the CDR3 is TGTGCCAGCAGCTTAGACGTCAAAGGACAAGAGCATTTT. Its protein is CASSLDVKGQEHF.

As for this clone: In the same sample, other DNA sequences code for this CDR3. The CDR3: CASSERQPQHF. Written as DNA, the CDR3 is TGTGCCAGCAGTGAACGTCAGCCCCAGCATTTT. The V call is TRBV6-1, the J call TRBJ1-5; D gene uncertain. Germline loops: CDR1 MNHNS, CDR2 SASEGT. The CDR3 covers 11 residues. Between the trimmed V and J ends, which lost 2 bases and 6 bases, there was a span of 2 bases.

The gene calls are TRBV30 and TRBJ2-7, with 7 positions matching TRBD1. V was pared by 7 bases and J by 0 bases, with 3 bases of the junction left unmatched. The germline V gene has CDR1 GTSNPN and CDR2 SVGIG (reference sequence). This CDR3 is 12 amino acids long. CDR3 region: CASKGASYEQYF. CDR3 in DNA: TGTGCCTCCAAGGGGGCCTCCTACGAGCAGTACTTC. The complete variable domain, with remaining parts taken from reference TRBV30 and TRBJ2-7, reads SQTIHQWPATLVQPVGSPLSLECTVEGTSNPNLYWYRQAAGRGLQLLFYSVGIGQISSEVPQNLSASRPQDRQFILSSKKLLLSDSGFYLCASKGASYEQYFGPGTRLTVT.

This clone was seen more than once but under ten times. The rearrangement uses TRBV6-1 and TRBJ2-7, with a possible D match to TRBD2 (7 bases). Germline CDR1 and CDR2: MNHNS and SASEGT. The germline V and J ends were trimmed by 8 bases and 5 bases, with 19 bases remaining between them. This CDR3 comprises 14 residues. CDR3 residues: CASRRGGAWDEQYF. Written as DNA, the CDR3 is TGTGCCAGCCGCAGAGGGGGGGCCTGGGACGAGCAGTACTTC.

The chain joins TRBV4-2 to TRBJ2-3; 8 bases are a match to TRBD1. This CDR3 is built from 18 residues. Germline values: CDR1 LGHNA, CDR2 YNFKEQ. The ends lost 1 base at V and 0 bases at J; junction bases unmatched: 9. The CDR3 is CASSQGGQGGPSTDTQYF. In DNA, the CDR3 is TGTGCCAGCAGCCAAGGTGGACAGGGCGGCCCTAGCACAGATACGCAGTATTTT.

The chain uses TRBV19 and TRBJ1-4, with D uncertain. Looked up from germline, CDR1 is LNHDA and CDR2 is SQIVND (reference sequence). Trimming stripped 1 base from V and 3 bases from J, with 6 bases between. The CDR3 length is 14 residues. The CDR3 nucleotides read TGTGCCAGTAGTATAGTCGGGTCTAATGAAAAACTGTTTTTT. Protein product: CASSIVGSNEKLFF.

This clone came up a few times. CDR3 amino acids: CSVETSSQTQYF. The CDR3 nucleotides are TGCAGCGTTGAAACTAGCTCCCAGACCCAGTACTTC. The chain is built from TRBV29-1 and TRBJ2-5; TRBD2 is a possible D gene (6 bases). Germline V CDR1 and CDR2: SQVTM, ANQGSEA. The CDR3 length is 12 residues. The ends were cut back, 2 bases at V and 6 bases at J, with 10 bases in the middle.

The chain is built from TRBV7-9 and TRBJ2-1; TRBD2 matches at 9 bases. Losses at the gene ends were 3 bases for V and 9 bases for J; bases not matched to a gene: 9. The germline gives CDR1 SEHNR, CDR2 FQNEAQ (reference sequence). The CDR3 loop spans 15 amino acids. In nucleotides, the CDR3 is TGTGCCAGCAGCTTGCCCGGGACTAGCAGTCTTGAGCAGTTCTTC. Amino acid sequence: CASSLPGTSSLEQFF.

In its sample, this clone was seen a few times. V and J are TRBV30 and TRBJ2-7, with D maybe TRBD1 (5 bases). The germline V gene encodes CDR1 GTSNPN and CDR2 SVGIG (reference sequence). The length of the CDR3 is 12 residues. V was pared by 2 bases and J by 4 bases, with 9 bases between. CDR3: CAWSSSGYEQYF. For the CDR3, the DNA is TGTGCCTGGAGTTCATCAGGGTACGAGCAGTACTTC.

This clone was counted only a few times. This chain uses TRBV5-1 with TRBJ2-5, with 15 positions matching TRBD2. Germline values: CDR1 SGHRS, CDR2 YFSETQ. V lost 4 bases to trimming and J lost 1 base; unmatched junction nucleotides: 11. This CDR3 is 19 amino acids long. The CDR3 loop is CASSKSGTSGGFFQETQYF. The CDR3 DNA sequence: TGCGCCAGCAGCAAGTCCGGGACTAGCGGGGGGTTTTTCCAAGAGACCCAGTACTTC.

V usage is TRBV2 and J usage is TRBJ1-2; 8 bases map to TRBD1. Germline values: CDR1 SNHLY, CDR2 FYNNEI. J was trimmed by 4 bases and V by 4 bases; bases with no gene match: 8. The CDR3 length is 15 residues. CDR3 nucleotides: TGTGCCAGCAGTGTTGTTGGGACAGGCGTCTATGGCTACACCTTC. Protein: CASSVVGTGVYGYTF.

The CDR3 loop is CASSGIRAYNEQFF. CDR3 in DNA: TGTGCCAGCAGTGGGATCAGGGCCTACAATGAGCAGTTCTTC. The chain uses TRBV2 and TRBJ2-1; a weak D match, TRBD1 (5 bases). V dropped 4 bases and J dropped 2 bases, with 9 bases sitting between them. Germline loops: CDR1 SNHLY, CDR2 FYNNEI. The CDR3 runs 14 residues.

This clone was detected only a few times. The chain is built from TRBV11-2 and TRBJ2-7; D call uncertain. The length of the CDR3 is 14 residues. Germline V gene sequence: CDR1 SGHAT, CDR2 FQNNGV. V shed 3 bases and J shed 0 bases, with 9 bases lying between them. CDR3 in DNA: TGTGCCAGCAGCTTGAGCCGTGTCTCCTACGAGCAGTACTTC. Protein product: CASSLSRVSYEQYF.

The chain's CDR3 is CASSKVGSTGELFF. CDR3 DNA: TGCGCCAGCAGCAAAGTCGGGAGTACCGGGGAGCTGTTTTTT. The chain employs TRBV5-1 and TRBJ2-2; possible D gene TRBD2, 6 bases. The CDR3 is made up of 14 amino acids. CDR1 is SGHRS and CDR2 is YFSETQ in the germline V gene. The V end was cut by 4 bases, the J end by 5 bases, with 12 bases between.

The chain links TRBV2 to TRBJ2-5, with a weak D call TRBD1 (6 bases). The CDR3 runs to 15 residues. Germline CDR1 SNHLY, CDR2 FYNNEI. V was cut by 3 bases and J by 4 bases, with 15 bases left in between. CDR3 amino acids: CASSEVGAPRETQYF. The CDR3 DNA follows: TGTGCCAGCAGTGAGGTGGGGGCGCCCAGAGAGACCCAGTACTTC.

This chain connects TRBV6-1 to TRBJ2-7; D gene ambiguous. V shed 1 base and J shed 1 base, with 5 bases lying between them. The CDR3 has 13 residues. Germline lookup yields CDR1 MNHNS and CDR2 SASEGT. CDR3 loop: CASSEDPSYEQYF. DNA for the CDR3: TGTGCCAGCAGTGAAGATCCGTCCTACGAGCAGTACTTC.